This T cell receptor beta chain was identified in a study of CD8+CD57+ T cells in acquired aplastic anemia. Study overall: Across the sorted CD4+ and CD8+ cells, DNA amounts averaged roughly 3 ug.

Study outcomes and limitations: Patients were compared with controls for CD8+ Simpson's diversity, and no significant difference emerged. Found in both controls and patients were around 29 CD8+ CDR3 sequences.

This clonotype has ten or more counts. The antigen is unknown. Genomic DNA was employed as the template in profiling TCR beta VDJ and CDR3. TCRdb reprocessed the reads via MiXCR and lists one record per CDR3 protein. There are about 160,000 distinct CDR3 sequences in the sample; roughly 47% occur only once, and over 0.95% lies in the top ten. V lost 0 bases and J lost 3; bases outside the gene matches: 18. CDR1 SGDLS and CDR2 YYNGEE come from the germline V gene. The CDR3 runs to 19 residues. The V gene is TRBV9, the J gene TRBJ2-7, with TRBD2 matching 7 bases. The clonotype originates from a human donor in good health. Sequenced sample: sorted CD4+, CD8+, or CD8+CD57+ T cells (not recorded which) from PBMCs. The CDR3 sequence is CASSVVGRGRVNEDYEQYF. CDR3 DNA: TGTGCCAGCAGCGTAGTAGGGAGGGGCAGGGTAAATGAGGACTACGAGCAGTACTTC.